The sequence of this T cell receptor (beta chain) was determined in a study of CD8 T cells in Susac syndrome. The CDR3 is 15 residues long. V was clipped by 5 bases and J by 0 bases; unmatched bases: 6. CDR1 WSHSY and CDR2 SAAADI come from the germline V gene. Reverse transcription used roughly 0.5 to 1 ug RNA and random hexamers. MiXCR, run by TCRdb on the immunoSEQ multiplex PCR reads, gives a single entry per CDR3 protein. The sample shows about 120,000 distinct CDR3 sequences, 85% to 95% of them seen only once. The sequencing sample was made of CD8+ T cells from PBMCs. The chain couples TRBV10-2 to TRBJ2-7; 8 bases map to TRBD1. The clonotype comes from a human donor with Susac syndrome. The CDR3 DNA sequence: TGCGCCAGCAGTTTAACGGGACAGGTCTCCTACGAGCAGTACTTC. Translation: CASSLTGQVSYEQYF.